This TCR beta chain emerged from a study of CD8+CD57+ T cells in acquired aplastic anemia. The overall study: Around 3.5 ug was the average amount of DNA from sorted CD4+ and CD8+ cells. CD4+ cells from healthy donors averaged roughly 10 million reads. Whole-study results and caveats: Found in both controls and patients were approximately 30 CD8+ CDR3 sequences. No significant difference in CD8+ Simpson's diversity was found between patients and controls.

Genomic DNA templated the TCR beta VDJ and CDR3 profiling. TCRdb recomputed calls from the reads with MiXCR, one row per CDR3 protein. The sample consists of some 200,000 distinct CDR3 sequences, 30% to 35% of them appearing once. Germline CDR1 reads LGHNT; CDR2 reads FRNRAP. V lost 2 bases and J 6 bases, leaving 13 bases between the germline ends. This CDR3 region has 14 residues. As for this clonotype: Antigen: not known.

The receptor's source is a human donor in good health, serving as a control. The chain couples TRBV12-5 to TRBJ1-2, with D possibly matching TRBD1 (6 bases). The sample taken for sequencing was sorted CD4+, CD8+, or CD8+CD57+ T cells (not recorded which) from PBMCs. CDR3 DNA sequence: TGTGCTAGTGGTTTGTCGACAGGAGGAGATGGCTACACCTTC. Its translation is CASGLSTGGDGYTF. Full variable domain (rest looked up from reference TRBV12-5 and TRBJ1-2): DARVTQTPRHKVTEMGQEVTMRCQPILGHNTVFWYRQTMMQGLELLAYFRNRAPLDDSGMPKDRFSAEMPDATLATLKIQPSEPRDSAVYFCASGLSTGGDGYTFGSGTRLTVV.